The 20 T cell receptor beta chains below were found in one sample sequenced in a study of blood T cell repertoires in COVID-19. The repertoire was sequenced with immunoSEQ multiplex PCR; TCRdb's copy has only in-frame clones and lacks some. The repertoire holds approximately 350,000 clones, with more than 85% as singletons. The sample comprised PBMCs or T cells enriched from blood (not recorded which). The source is a woman aged 30 to 39 who had recovered from COVID-19.

The chain uses TRBV15 and TRBJ2-3; TRBD2 matches 10 bases. Germline assignment: CDR1 LNHNV and CDR2 YYDKDF (reference sequence). V trimming: 2 bases; J trimming: 4 bases; junction bases outside the gene matches: 3. The CDR3 has 15 amino acids. CDR3 protein: CATSRSSGSADTQYF. The CDR3 DNA reads TGTGCCACCAGCAGATCTAGCGGGAGCGCAGATACGCAGTATTTT. The full variable domain, with the rest looked up from reference TRBV15 and TRBJ2-3, is DAMVIQNPRYQVTQFGKPVTLSCSQTLNHNVMYWYQQKSSQAPKLLFHYYDKDFNNEADTPDNFQSRRPNTSFCFLDIRSPGLGDTAMYLCATSRSSGSADTQYFGPGTRLTVL.

The chain links TRBV5-1 to TRBJ2-7; D gene ambiguous. The CDR3 loop spans 13 amino acids. Germline V CDR1 and CDR2: SGHRS, YFSETQ. The V end lost 4 bases, the J end lost 4 bases, and 12 bases lay between the germline ends. CDR3 in amino acids: CASSPTTPYEQYF. In nucleotides, the CDR3 is TGCGCCAGCAGCCCCACGACTCCTTACGAGCAGTACTTC.

The V gene is TRBV5-1, the J gene TRBJ2-7; 8 bases fit TRBD1. This CDR3 comprises 15 residues. Trimming cost V 3 bases and J 2 bases; bases outside gene matches: 7. From germline, CDR1 is SGHRS and CDR2 YFSETQ. Here the CDR3 reads CASSSWTGKAYEQYF. Written as DNA, the CDR3 is TGCGCCAGCAGCTCCTGGACAGGGAAGGCCTACGAGCAGTACTTC.

The chain carries TRBV27 and TRBJ2-1; 9 nucleotides agree with TRBD1. V trimming: 7 bases; J trimming: 6 bases; junction bases outside the gene matches: 10. The CDR3 length is 15 residues. The V gene's germline CDR1 is MNHEY and CDR2 SMNVEV (reference sequence). CDR3 loop: CASTGGTGSPNEQFF. CDR3 bases: TGTGCCAGCACCGGCGGGACAGGGAGCCCCAATGAGCAGTTCTTC.

The chain has TRBV3-1 (or the pseudogene TRBV3-2) and TRBJ2-1, with 14 bases identical to TRBD2. The junction had 11 bases not matched to a gene; V was cut back by 4 bases and J by 15 bases. Germline CDR1 and CDR2: LGHDT and YNNKEL (reference sequence). The CDR3 is made up of 15 amino acids. CDR3 residues: CASSPGTSGSRGGFF. Written as DNA, the CDR3 is TGTGCCAGCAGCCCTGGGACTAGCGGGAGTAGGGGTGGGTTCTTC.

This clone has more than one count but fewer than ten. The chain links TRBV29-1 to TRBJ1-2; TRBD1 matches at 7 bases. The ends lost 4 bases at V and 0 bases at J; junction bases unmatched: 14. This CDR3 region has 17 residues. Germline V lookup: CDR1 SQVTM, CDR2 ANQGSEA. The CDR3 sequence is CSVVDRGQFSSNYGYTF. CDR3 sequence (DNA): TGCAGCGTTGTGGATAGGGGACAGTTCTCCTCTAACTATGGCTACACCTTC.

The V and J genes are TRBV10-3 and TRBJ2-7, with 11 bases matching TRBD1. This CDR3 comprises 16 residues. The V and J ends lost 0 bases and 6 bases, in that order; junction bases with no gene match: 7. Germline CDR1 ENHRY, CDR2 SYGVKD. CDR3: CAISESGGTGGFEQYF. CDR3 nucleotide sequence: TGTGCCATCAGTGAGTCGGGCGGGACAGGGGGTTTCGAGCAGTACTTC.

Notes on this clone: Other DNA sequences in this sample translate to the same CDR3. V usage is TRBV14 and J usage is TRBJ1-2, with 8 bases identical to TRBD1. The CDR3 runs 14 residues. The V gene end was trimmed by 1 base and the J gene end by 5 bases; junction bases not matched to a gene: 3. Germline CDR1 reads SGHDN; CDR2 reads FVKESK. The CDR3, as DNA: TGTGCCAGCAGCCAAGCAGGGGGCTATTATGGCTACACCTTC. Amino acids: CASSQAGGYYGYTF. The complete variable domain, with remaining parts taken from reference TRBV14 and TRBJ1-2, reads EAGVTQFPSHSVIEKGQTVTLRCDPISGHDNLYWYRRVMGKEIKFLLHFVKESKQDESGMPNNRFLAERTGGTYSTLKVQPAELEDSGVYFCASSQAGGYYGYTFGSGTRLTVV.

CDR3 amino acids: CATRGGASNSPLHF. The CDR3 nucleotides are TGTGCCACCCGGGGAGGGGCTAGTAATTCACCCCTCCACTTT. The chain uses TRBV2 and TRBJ1-6, with a weak D call TRBD1 (5 bases). V lost 10 bases and J 6 bases, leaving 16 bases between the germline ends. CDR3 length: 14 residues. Germline loops: CDR1 SNHLY, CDR2 FYNNEI.

For this clone: Other DNA sequences from this sample encode an identical CDR3 as well. The chain couples TRBV7-2 to TRBJ2-3; no definite D call. This CDR3 is built from 12 residues. From germline, CDR1 is SGHTA and CDR2 FQGNSA. Trimming shortened V by 8 bases and J by 4 bases, and 10 bases separated the two germline ends. For the CDR3, the DNA is TGTGCCAGCTCATTAGCTGCAGATACGCAGTATTTT. Translated, it gives CASSLAADTQYF. Full variable domain (remainder filled in from reference TRBV7-2 and TRBJ2-3): GAGVSQSPSNKVTEKGKDVELRCDPISGHTALYWYRQSLGQGLEFLIYFQGNSAPDKSGLPSDRFSAERTGGSVSTLTIQRTQQEDSAVYLCASSLAADTQYFGPGTRLTVL.

The rearrangement links TRBV10-3 to TRBJ2-7; D might be TRBD1 (5 bases). CDR3 length equals 14 residues. The germline gives CDR1 ENHRY, CDR2 SYGVKD. V was shortened by 4 bases and J by 2 bases, with 12 bases between the two germline ends. As DNA, the CDR3 is TGTGCCATCAGTGGACAGTCGAATCCCTACGAGCAGTACTTC. Its protein product is CAISGQSNPYEQYF.

The gene calls are TRBV15 and TRBJ1-3; D might be TRBD1 (6 bases). From germline, CDR1 is LNHNV and CDR2 YYDKDF (reference sequence). Trimming stripped 2 bases from V and 0 bases from J, with 23 bases between. The CDR3 covers 20 residues. The CDR3 region is CATSRFSWPPGQSSGNTIYF. In DNA form, the CDR3 reads TGTGCCACCAGCAGATTTTCTTGGCCTCCCGGACAGAGCTCTGGAAACACCATATATTTT.

The chain carries TRBV2 and TRBJ2-7; D possibly corresponds to TRBD2 (6 bases). The germline V gene has CDR1 SNHLY and CDR2 FYNNEI. V lost 4 bases, J lost 3 bases, and 10 bases lay in between. The CDR3 length is 13 residues. CDR3 DNA: TGTGCCAGCAGTGCGGGGGTCGGCTACGAGCAGTACTTC. Its protein is CASSAGVGYEQYF. Looking up the rest from reference TRBV2 and TRBJ2-7 gives the full variable domain: EPEVTQTPSHQVTQMGQEVILRCVPISNHLYFYWYRQILGQKVEFLVSFYNNEISEKSEIFDDQFSVERPDGSNFTLKIRSTKLEDSAMYFCASSAGVGYEQYFGPGTRLTVT.

The rearrangement links TRBV4-2 to TRBJ2-1; TRBD2 matches at 11 bases. CDR3 length equals 18 residues. The V segment lost 1 base and the J segment 4 bases; nucleotides outside the gene matches: 9. Per the germline V gene, CDR1 is LGHNA and CDR2 is YNFKEQ. CDR3 in DNA: TGTGCCAGCAGCCAAGCTGCTAGCGGGGGGTTGGGTTACAATGAGCAGTTCTTC. Its protein is CASSQAASGGLGYNEQFF.

This clone was counted a single time. The CDR3 DNA reads TGTGCCAGCAGCCAAACGACACGCTACGAGCAGTACTTC. Protein product: CASSQTTRYEQYF. The V and J genes are TRBV3-1 (or the pseudogene TRBV3-2) and TRBJ2-7; D is unresolved. Trimming removed 2 bases at V and 3 bases at J, with 8 bases between. The CDR3 contains 13 residues. Germline V CDR1 and CDR2: LGHDT, YNNKEL (reference sequence).

The chain combines TRBV28 with TRBJ2-7; 12 bases agree with TRBD2. This CDR3 is 17 amino acids long. V trimming: 3 bases; J trimming: 7 bases; junction bases outside the gene matches: 13. Germline-derived CDR1 and CDR2 are MDHEN and SYDVKM. The CDR3, as DNA: TGTGCCAGCAGTTTCTTCGATCTAGCGGGAGGGCCGGGAGAGCAGTACTTC. This translates into CASSFFDLAGGPGEQYF.

This chain uses TRBV12-5 with TRBJ2-3, with 7 bases that match TRBD1. J gave up 6 bases and V 1 base, and 13 bases lay outside the gene matches. The CDR3 loop spans 17 amino acids. Germline lookup yields CDR1 LGHNT and CDR2 FRNRAP. The CDR3 DNA is TGTGCTAGTGGTTTGGGGGAAAAGACAGGGTTTTCCGATACGCAGTATTTT. Translating gives CASGLGEKTGFSDTQYF.

The chain carries TRBV19 and TRBJ2-1; 10 bases align to TRBD2. The germline V gene has CDR1 LNHDA and CDR2 SQIVND (reference sequence). The V and J ends lost 3 bases and 7 bases, in that order; junction bases with no gene match: 9. The CDR3 covers 16 residues. CDR3 loop: CASSITLAGEWNEQFF. Written as DNA, the CDR3 is TGTGCCAGTAGTATCACCCTAGCGGGAGAGTGGAATGAGCAGTTCTTC.

The J gene is TRBJ2-7, the V gene TRBV27; 10 bases agree with TRBD2. Germline loops: CDR1 MNHEY, CDR2 SMNVEV (reference sequence). The CDR3 sequence is 15 residues long. V gave up 5 bases and J gave up 0 bases; unmatched junction bases: 4. The CDR3 bases are TGTGCCAGCAGTCCCTCTAGCGGGAGCTCCTACGAGCAGTACTTC. Translating it yields CASSPSSGSSYEQYF.

The chain is built from TRBV5-6 and TRBJ2-7; 10 bases agree with TRBD1. Per the germline V gene, CDR1 is SGHDT and CDR2 is YYEEEE. CDR3 size: 14 residues. V was clipped by 4 bases and J by 9 bases; unmatched bases: 10. The CDR3 is CASSQPGQGMRQYF. CDR3 in DNA: TGTGCCAGCAGCCAGCCGGGACAGGGGATGAGGCAGTACTTC.